Sequencing of this T cell receptor beta chain was carried out in a study of T cells in localized non-small cell lung cancer. V gave up 5 bases and J gave up 0 bases, with 9 bases separating them. The length of the CDR3 is 14 residues. CDR1 is SGHNT, CDR2 YENEEA, per germline. Remarks on this clone: Its antigen is not known.

Findings and limits, study-wide: Peak T cell clonality was found in uninvolved adjacent lung, exceeding tumor. Out of the top 100 tumor clones, a median around 60 were seen in adjacent lung. Heterogeneity stays possible, as sequencing covered only one tumor region.

The table came from immunoSEQ multiplex PCR; TCRdb's copy has only in-frame clones and leaves some out. Of 25,000 to 35,000 clones listed, roughly 87% were seen once; the top ten hold approximately 1.1%. This specimen was peripheral blood, taken before any cancer treatment. V gene TRBV11-3 combines with J gene TRBJ2-3, with D perhaps matching TRBD1 (6 bases). The sequence was obtained from a woman aged 35-70 years with stage I lung adenocarcinoma. CDR3 sequence (DNA): TGTGCCAGCAGCAACAGGGACAGCACAGATACGCAGTATTTT. This encodes CASSNRDSTDTQYF.